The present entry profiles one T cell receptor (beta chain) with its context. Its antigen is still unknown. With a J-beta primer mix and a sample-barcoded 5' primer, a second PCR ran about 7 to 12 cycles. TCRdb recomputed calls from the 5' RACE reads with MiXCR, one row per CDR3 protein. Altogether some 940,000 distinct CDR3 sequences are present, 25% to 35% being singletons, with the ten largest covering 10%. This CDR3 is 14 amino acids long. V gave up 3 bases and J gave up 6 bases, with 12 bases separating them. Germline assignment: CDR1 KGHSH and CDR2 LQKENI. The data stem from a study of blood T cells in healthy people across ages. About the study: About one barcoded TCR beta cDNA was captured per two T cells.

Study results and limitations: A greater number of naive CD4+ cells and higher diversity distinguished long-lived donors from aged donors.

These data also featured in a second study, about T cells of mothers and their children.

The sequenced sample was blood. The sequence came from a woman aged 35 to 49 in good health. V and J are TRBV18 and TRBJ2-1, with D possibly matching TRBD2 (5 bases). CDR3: CASSPPSPSNEQFF. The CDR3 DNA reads TGTGCCAGCTCACCCCCTAGCCCCTCCAATGAGCAGTTCTTC.